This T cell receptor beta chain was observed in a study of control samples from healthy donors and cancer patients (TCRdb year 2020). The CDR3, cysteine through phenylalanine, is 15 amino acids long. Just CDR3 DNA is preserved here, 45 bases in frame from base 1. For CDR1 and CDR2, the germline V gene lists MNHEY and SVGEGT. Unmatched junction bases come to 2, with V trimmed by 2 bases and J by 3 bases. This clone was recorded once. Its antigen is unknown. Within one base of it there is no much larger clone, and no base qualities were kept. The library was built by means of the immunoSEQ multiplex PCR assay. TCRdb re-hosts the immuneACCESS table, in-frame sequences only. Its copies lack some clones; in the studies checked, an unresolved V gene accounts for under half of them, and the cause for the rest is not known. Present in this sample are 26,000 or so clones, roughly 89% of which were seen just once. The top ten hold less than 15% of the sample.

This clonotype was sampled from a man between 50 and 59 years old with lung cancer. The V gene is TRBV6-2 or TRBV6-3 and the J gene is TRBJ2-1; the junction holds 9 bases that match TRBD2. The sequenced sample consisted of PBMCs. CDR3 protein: CASSYPSGNYNEQFF. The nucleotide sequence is TGTGCCAGCAGTTACCCTAGCGGGAACTACAATGAGCAGTTCTTC.